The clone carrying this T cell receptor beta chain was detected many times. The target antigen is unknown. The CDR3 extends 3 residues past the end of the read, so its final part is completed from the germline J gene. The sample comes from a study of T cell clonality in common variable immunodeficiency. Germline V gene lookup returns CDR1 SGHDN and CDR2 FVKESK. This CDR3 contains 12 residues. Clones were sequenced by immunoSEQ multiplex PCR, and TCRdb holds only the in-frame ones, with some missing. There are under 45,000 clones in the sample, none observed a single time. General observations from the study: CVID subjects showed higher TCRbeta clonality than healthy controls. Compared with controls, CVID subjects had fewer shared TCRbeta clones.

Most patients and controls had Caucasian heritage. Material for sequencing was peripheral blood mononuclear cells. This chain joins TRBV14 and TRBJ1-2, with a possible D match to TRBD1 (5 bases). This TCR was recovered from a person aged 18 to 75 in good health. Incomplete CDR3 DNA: TGTGCCAGCAGCCAGCAGGGCATCGGC. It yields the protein CASSQQGIG. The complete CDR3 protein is CASSQQGIGYTF.